A selection of T cell receptor beta chains follows, all from one sample in a study of blood T cell repertoires in COVID-19. TCRdb's table, derived via immunoSEQ multiplex PCR, lists solely in-frame clones and lacks some. This sample has under 250,000 clones; around 80% occur once, and the top ten carry 1.8%. Sample: PBMCs or T cells enriched from blood (not recorded which). The receptors derive from a man aged 60-69 years who had recovered from COVID-19. Both conserved end residues are part of each CDR3. A D gene is named only where the DNA matches it firmly. Where a row states a size, it is once, few, many or the class of an expanded clone; other rows omit it.

-	TRBV18	TRBJ1-4	few	TGTGCCAGCTCACCATCCAGGGGTTTTGAAAAACTGTTTTTT	CASSPSRGFEKLFF
TRBD2	TRBV7-8	TRBJ2-7	-	TGTGCCAGCAGCTTAGGACCTGCTAGCGGGAACTACGAGCAGTACTTC	CASSLGPASGNYEQYF
TRBD2	TRBV25-1	TRBJ2-1	few	TGTGCCAGCAGTGGGCCCCAGGGTCCCCTAGCGGGGGTTGGAGAGCAGTTCTTC	CASSGPQGPLAGVGEQFF
TRBD1	TRBV2	TRBJ2-6	-	TGTGCCAGCAGCGTCGGGACAGGGGGTGTGTCTGGGGCCAACGTCCTGACTTTC	CASSVGTGGVSGANVLTF
TRBD1	TRBV19	TRBJ2-7	-	TGTGCCAGTAGTCCTACACAGGGGGCAAGTGATGAGCAGTACTTC	CASSPTQGASDEQYF
-	TRBV9	TRBJ1-2	-	TGTGCCAGCAGCCTAGGAGAGGGTCGGTACACCTTC	CASSLGEGRYTF
-	TRBV24-1	TRBJ2-2	-	TGTGCCACCAGTGATTTCCTGAACACCGGGGAGCTGTTTTTT	CATSDFLNTGELFF
TRBD1	TRBV9	TRBJ1-2	-	TGTGCCAGCAGCGGAGAGGACAGGGGATATGGCTACACCTTC	CASSGEDRGYGYTF
-	TRBV12-5	TRBJ2-7	-	TGTGCTAGTGGTTTGGTACTGTATAGAACCTACGAGCAGTACTTC	CASGLVLYRTYEQYF
TRBD1	TRBV7-8	TRBJ1-2	-	TGTGCCAGCAGCTTTGGGACAGGCCGTAACTATGGCTACACCTTC	CASSFGTGRNYGYTF
-	TRBV5-8	TRBJ2-7	-	TGTGCCAGCAGCGCGGCGGGACTCGGAACGCAGTACTTC	CASSAAGLGTQYF
-	TRBV7-6	TRBJ1-4	-	TGTGCCAGCAGCTCAGGAGGGGGGGCGGTTAATGAAAAACTGTTTTTT	CASSSGGGAVNEKLFF
TRBD1	TRBV19	TRBJ1-6	-	TGTGCCAGTCAGGGACAGGGTAGCTCACCCCTCCACTTT	CASQGQGSSPLHF
TRBD2	TRBV11-2	TRBJ2-1	-	TGTGCCAGCAGCCCTACTAGCGGGGGGGCTGGGCAGTTCTTC	CASSPTSGGAGQFF
-	TRBV18	TRBJ1-2	-	TGTGCCAGCTCACCCCCGAGAGGCTACACCTTC	CASSPPRGYTF
-	TRBV11-1	TRBJ2-4	once	TGTGCCAGCAGCTTAGATTTCGGGGGGCCGAACATTCAGTACTTC	CASSLDFGGPNIQYF
-	TRBV21-1	TRBJ2-7	-	TGTGCCAGCAGCAACCGGACAGGTACGAACTCCTACGAGCAGTACTTC	CASSNRTGTNSYEQYF
-	TRBV6-6	TRBJ2-7	-	TGTGCCAGCAGTTACTCGAGGGAATACGAGCAGTACTTC	CASSYSREYEQYF
TRBD2	TRBV18	TRBJ2-3	-	TGTGCCAGCTCACCTCTAGCGGGCGGCGCAGATACGCAGTATTTT	CASSPLAGGADTQYF
TRBD1	TRBV5-1	TRBJ1-1	-	TGCGCCAGCAGCCAAAGACAGGGGAAGGTTGAAGCTTTCTTT	CASSQRQGKVEAFF
TRBD2	TRBV19	TRBJ2-7	once	TGTGCCAGTAGTGTAACCGGGACTAGTACCTACGAGCAGTACTTC	CASSVTGTSTYEQYF
TRBD1	TRBV4-2	TRBJ1-2	-	TGTGCCAGCAGCCCGAGCGGGACAGGGGACTATGGCTACACCTTC	CASSPSGTGDYGYTF
-	TRBV4-3	TRBJ1-4	-	TGCGCCAGCAGCCCCGGGTTTAGCAGACCCAATGAAAAACTGTTTTTT	CASSPGFSRPNEKLFF
TRBD1	TRBV2	TRBJ1-2	-	TGTGCCAGGAGGGACAGGGGCTATGGCTACACCTTC	CARRDRGYGYTF
TRBD1	TRBV7-3	TRBJ1-2	-	TGTGCCAGCAGCCAGGGGGACAATGGCTACACCTTC	CASSQGDNGYTF
TRBD1	TRBV11-2	TRBJ1-1	-	TGTGCCAGCAGCAACCAAGGGGGCGTGACTGAAGCTTTCTTT	CASSNQGGVTEAFF
-	TRBV11-3	TRBJ2-2	-	TGTGCCAGCAGCTCGGACAGTTCCGGGGAGCTGTTTTTT	CASSSDSSGELFF
TRBD1	TRBV6-5	TRBJ1-2	few	TGTGCCAGCAGTCCGCGACAGGGTCTCAAGGATGGCTACACCTTC	CASSPRQGLKDGYTF
TRBD2	TRBV19	TRBJ2-1	-	TGTGCCAGTAGTATCAGCGGGGGGCCCTACAATGAGCAGTTCTTC	CASSISGGPYNEQFF
-	TRBV12-5	TRBJ2-2	once	TGTGCTAGTGGTTTGGTACGTAGGAACACCGGGGAGCTGTTTTTT	CASGLVRRNTGELFF
-	TRBV3-1/TRBV3-2	TRBJ2-7	-	TGTGCCAGCAGCAAACAGGGAATCTACGAGCAGTACTTC	CASSKQGIYEQYF
TRBD1	TRBV11-2	TRBJ1-3	-	TGTGCCAGCAGCTTAGGGGACAGGGGGCCTGGAAACACCATATATTTT	CASSLGDRGPGNTIYF
TRBD1	TRBV7-9	TRBJ2-2	-	TGTGCCAGCAGCTTGCCGGGACAGGGGGTTCCCGGGGAGCTGTTTTTT	CASSLPGQGVPGELFF
TRBD1	TRBV11-3	TRBJ1-2	-	TGTGCCAGCAGCTTAGATGACTGGGGACAGAACTATGGCTACACCTTC	CASSLDDWGQNYGYTF
TRBD1	TRBV15	TRBJ1-2	-	TGTGCCACCAGCGCAGGGGGCGCGGGCTATGGCTACACCTTC	CATSAGGAGYGYTF
TRBD1	TRBV29-1	TRBJ1-1	-	TGCAGCGTTGAAGCCTTGGACAGGGGGCCAGCTTTCTTT	CSVEALDRGPAFF
-	TRBV27	TRBJ1-6	-	TGTGCCAGCAGTACAGGGTGGAATTCACCCCTCCACTTT	CASSTGWNSPLHF
-	TRBV3-1/TRBV3-2	TRBJ2-5	-	TGTGCCAGCAGCCTTGGGGGGGGCAAATCGGAGACCCAGTACTTC	CASSLGGGKSETQYF
TRBD1	TRBV11-3	TRBJ1-1	-	TGTGCCAGCAGCCAAGGACAGGGTCGCGAAGCTTTCTTT	CASSQGQGREAFF
TRBD1	TRBV11-3	TRBJ1-6	-	TGTGCCAGCAGCCCGACAGGGGTTGATTCACCCCTCCACTTT	CASSPTGVDSPLHF
-	TRBV5-6	TRBJ2-5	-	TGTGCCAGCAGCTTGGTTGGGGCGAGGGAGACCCAGTACTTC	CASSLVGARETQYF
TRBD1	TRBV4-1	TRBJ1-6	-	TGCGCCAGCAGCCAAGATCGGACAGGGAATTCACCCCTCCACTTT	CASSQDRTGNSPLHF
-	TRBV18	TRBJ1-1	-	TGTGCCAGCTCACCACCGGTCGTCAGGGACACTGAAGCTTTCTTT	CASSPPVVRDTEAFF
-	TRBV12-3/TRBV12-4	TRBJ1-4	-	TGTGCCAGCAGTTTAGCGCGCGGTGAAAAACTGTTTTTT	CASSLARGEKLFF
TRBD1	TRBV5-4	TRBJ1-2	-	TGTGCCAGCAGCCCCGGGGGGGGACAGGGTGCCCAAATCACCTTC	CASSPGGGQGAQITF
-	TRBV18	TRBJ1-2	-	TGTGCCAGCTCACCACGGGGCCCACCGGACTATGGCTACACCTTC	CASSPRGPPDYGYTF
-	TRBV5-1	TRBJ1-1	-	TGCGCCAGCAGCTTGGCTGCCAGGGGGAACACTGAAGCTTTCTTT	CASSLAARGNTEAFF
TRBD1	TRBV19	TRBJ1-5	-	TGTGCCAGTAGTTCCCGGGACAGGGGGAATCAGCCCCAGCATTTT	CASSSRDRGNQPQHF
-	TRBV19	TRBJ1-5	-	TGTGCCAGTAGTATGTACAGTCAGAGCAATCAGCCCCAGCATTTT	CASSMYSQSNQPQHF
TRBD2	TRBV29-1	TRBJ2-3	-	TGCAGCGCGTCGGGACTAGCGGTGGATACGCAGTATTTT	CSASGLAVDTQYF
TRBD1	TRBV27	TRBJ1-2	-	TGTGCCAGCAGTTTTCGGACAGGGAGGAGGTTATATGGCTACACCTTC	CASSFRTGRRLYGYTF
-	TRBV7-9	TRBJ2-1	-	TGTGCCAGCAGCGCACAGGGAGACAATGAGCAGTTCTTC	CASSAQGDNEQFF
TRBD1	TRBV18	TRBJ2-2	-	TGTGCCAGCTCACAAGACAGGGCCGCCGGGGAGCTGTTTTTT	CASSQDRAAGELFF